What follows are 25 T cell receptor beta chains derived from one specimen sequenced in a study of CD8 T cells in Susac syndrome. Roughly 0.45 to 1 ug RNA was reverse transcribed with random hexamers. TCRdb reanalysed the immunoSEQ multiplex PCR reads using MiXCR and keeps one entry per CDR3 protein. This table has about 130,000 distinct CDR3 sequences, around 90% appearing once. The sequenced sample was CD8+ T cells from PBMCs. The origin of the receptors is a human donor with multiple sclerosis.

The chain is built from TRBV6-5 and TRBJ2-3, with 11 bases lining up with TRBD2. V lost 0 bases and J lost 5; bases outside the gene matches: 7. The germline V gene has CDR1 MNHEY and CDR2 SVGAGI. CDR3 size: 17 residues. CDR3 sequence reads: CASSYSSVAGGQDTQYF. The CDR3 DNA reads TGTGCCAGCAGTTACTCGAGCGTAGCGGGAGGGCAAGATACGCAGTATTTT.

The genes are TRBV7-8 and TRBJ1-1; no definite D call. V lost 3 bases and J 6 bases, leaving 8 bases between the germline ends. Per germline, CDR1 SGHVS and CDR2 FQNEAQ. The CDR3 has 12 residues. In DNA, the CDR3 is TGTGCCAGCAGCTTGCAGGACCCTGAAGCTTTCTTT. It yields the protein CASSLQDPEAFF.

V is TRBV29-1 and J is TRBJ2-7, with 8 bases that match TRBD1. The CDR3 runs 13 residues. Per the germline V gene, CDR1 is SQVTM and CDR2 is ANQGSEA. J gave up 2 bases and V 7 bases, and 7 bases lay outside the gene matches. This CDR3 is CSAQGQGPYEQYF. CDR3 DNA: TGCAGCGCCCAAGGACAGGGCCCCTACGAGCAGTACTTC.

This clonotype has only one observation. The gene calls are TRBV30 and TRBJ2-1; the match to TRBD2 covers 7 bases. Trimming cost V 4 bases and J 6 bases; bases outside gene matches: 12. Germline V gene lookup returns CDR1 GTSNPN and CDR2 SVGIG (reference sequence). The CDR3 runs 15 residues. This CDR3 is CAWTPRREGRNEQFF. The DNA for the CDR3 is TGTGCCTGGACCCCTCGGAGGGAGGGCCGCAATGAGCAGTTCTTC.

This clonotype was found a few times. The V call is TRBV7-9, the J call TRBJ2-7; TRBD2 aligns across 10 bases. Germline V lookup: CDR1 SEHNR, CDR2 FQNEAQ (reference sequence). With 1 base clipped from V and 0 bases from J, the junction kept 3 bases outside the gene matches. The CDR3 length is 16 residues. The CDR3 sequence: CASSLVLAGASYEQYF. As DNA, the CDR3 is TGTGCCAGCAGCTTAGTTCTAGCGGGGGCCTCCTACGAGCAGTACTTC.

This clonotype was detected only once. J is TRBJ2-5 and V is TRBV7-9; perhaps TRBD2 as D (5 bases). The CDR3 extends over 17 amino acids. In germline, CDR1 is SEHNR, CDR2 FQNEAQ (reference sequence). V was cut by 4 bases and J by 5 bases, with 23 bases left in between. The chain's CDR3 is CASSSARPLRGSETQYF. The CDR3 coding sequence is TGTGCCAGCAGCTCAGCCCGCCCACTACGGGGATCCGAGACCCAGTACTTC. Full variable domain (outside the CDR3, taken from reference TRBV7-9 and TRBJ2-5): DTGVSQNPRHKITKRGQNVTFRCDPISEHNRLYWYRQTLGQGPEFLTYFQNEAQLEKSRLLSDRFSAERPKGSFSTLEIQRTEQGDSAMYLCASSSARPLRGSETQYFGPGTRLLVL.

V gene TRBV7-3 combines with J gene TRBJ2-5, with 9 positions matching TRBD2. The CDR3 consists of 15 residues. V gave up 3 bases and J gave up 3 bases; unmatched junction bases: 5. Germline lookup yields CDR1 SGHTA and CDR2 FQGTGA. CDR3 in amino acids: CASSFGLARKETQYF. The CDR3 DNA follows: TGTGCCAGCAGCTTCGGACTAGCGAGGAAAGAGACCCAGTACTTC.

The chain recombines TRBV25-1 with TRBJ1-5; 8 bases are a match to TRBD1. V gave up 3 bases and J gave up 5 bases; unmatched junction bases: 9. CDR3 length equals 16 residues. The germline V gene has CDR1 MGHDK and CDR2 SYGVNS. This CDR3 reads CASSEGTGRGDQPQHF. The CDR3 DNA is TGTGCCAGCAGTGAGGGGACAGGACGGGGGGATCAGCCCCAGCATTTT.

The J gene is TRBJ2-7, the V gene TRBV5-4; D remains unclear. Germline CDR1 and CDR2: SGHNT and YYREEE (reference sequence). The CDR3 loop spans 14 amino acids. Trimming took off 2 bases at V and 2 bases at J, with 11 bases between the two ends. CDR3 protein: CASSFLTSAYEQYF. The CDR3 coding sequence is TGTGCCAGCAGCTTTCTCACCAGCGCCTACGAGCAGTACTTC.

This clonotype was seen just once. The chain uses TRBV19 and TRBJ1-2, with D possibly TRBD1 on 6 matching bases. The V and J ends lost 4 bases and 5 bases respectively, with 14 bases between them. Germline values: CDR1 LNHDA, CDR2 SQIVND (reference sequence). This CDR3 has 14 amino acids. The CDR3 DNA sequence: TGTGCCAGTAGTAAGGACAGTTTAATTTATGGCTACACCTTC. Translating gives CASSKDSLIYGYTF. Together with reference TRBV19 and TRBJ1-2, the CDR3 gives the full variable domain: DGGITQSPKYLFRKEGQNVTLSCEQNLNHDAMYWYRQDPGQGLRLIYYSQIVNDFQKGDIAEGYSVSREKKESFPLTVTSAQKNPTAFYLCASSKDSLIYGYTFGSGTRLTVV.

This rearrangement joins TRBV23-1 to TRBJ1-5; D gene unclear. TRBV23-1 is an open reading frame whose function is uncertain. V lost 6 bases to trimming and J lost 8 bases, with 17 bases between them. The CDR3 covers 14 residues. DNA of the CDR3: TGCGCCAGCAGAGGGATCGGGAGTTCAAAGCCCCAGCATTTT. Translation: CASRGIGSSKPQHF.

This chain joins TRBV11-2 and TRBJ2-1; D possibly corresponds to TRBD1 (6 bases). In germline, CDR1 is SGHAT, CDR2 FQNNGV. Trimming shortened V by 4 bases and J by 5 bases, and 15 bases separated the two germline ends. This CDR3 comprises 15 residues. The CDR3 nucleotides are TGTGCCAGCAGCTCAACTCGACAGGTTGACAATGAGCAGTTCTTC. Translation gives CASSSTRQVDNEQFF.

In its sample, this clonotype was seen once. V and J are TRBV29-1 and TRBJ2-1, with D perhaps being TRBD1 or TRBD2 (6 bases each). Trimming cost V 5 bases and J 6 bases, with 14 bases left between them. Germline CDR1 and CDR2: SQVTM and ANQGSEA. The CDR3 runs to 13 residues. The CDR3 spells CSVRQEGFNEQFF. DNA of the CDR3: TGCAGCGTTCGACAGGAGGGATTCAATGAGCAGTTCTTC.

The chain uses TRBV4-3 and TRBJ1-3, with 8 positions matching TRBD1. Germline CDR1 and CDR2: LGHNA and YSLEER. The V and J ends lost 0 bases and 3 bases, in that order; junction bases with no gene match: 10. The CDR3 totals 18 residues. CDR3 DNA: TGCGCCAGCAGCCAAGATAGGGGACAGGACCAACTTGGAAACACCATATATTTT. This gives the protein CASSQDRGQDQLGNTIYF.

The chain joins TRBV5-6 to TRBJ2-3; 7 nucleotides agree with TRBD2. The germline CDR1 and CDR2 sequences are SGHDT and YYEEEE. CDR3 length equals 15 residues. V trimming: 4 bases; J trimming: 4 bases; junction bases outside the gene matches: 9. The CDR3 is CASSLGGGSPDTQYF. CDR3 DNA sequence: TGTGCCAGCAGCCTGGGCGGGGGTTCCCCAGATACGCAGTATTTT.

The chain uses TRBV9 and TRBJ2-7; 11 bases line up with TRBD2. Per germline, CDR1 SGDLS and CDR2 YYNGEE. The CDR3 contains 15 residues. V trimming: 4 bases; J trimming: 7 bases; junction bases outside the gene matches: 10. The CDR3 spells CASSPGGTSGEEQYF. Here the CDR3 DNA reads TGTGCCAGCAGCCCAGGGGGGACTAGCGGAGAGGAGCAGTACTTC.

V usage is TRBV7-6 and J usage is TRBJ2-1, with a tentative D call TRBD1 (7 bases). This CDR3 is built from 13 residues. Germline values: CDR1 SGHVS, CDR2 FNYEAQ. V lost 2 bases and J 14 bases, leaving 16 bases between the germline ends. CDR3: CASSLSGGSFEFF. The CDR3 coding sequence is TGTGCCAGCAGCTTATCAGGGGGGTCCTTCGAGTTCTTC.

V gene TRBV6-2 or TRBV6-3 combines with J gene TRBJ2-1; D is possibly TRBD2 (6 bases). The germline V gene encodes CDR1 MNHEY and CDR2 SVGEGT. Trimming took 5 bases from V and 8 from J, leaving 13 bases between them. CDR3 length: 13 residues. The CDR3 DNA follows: TGTGCCAGCAGTGTCCCGACTAGTTATGAGCAGTTCTTC. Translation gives CASSVPTSYEQFF.

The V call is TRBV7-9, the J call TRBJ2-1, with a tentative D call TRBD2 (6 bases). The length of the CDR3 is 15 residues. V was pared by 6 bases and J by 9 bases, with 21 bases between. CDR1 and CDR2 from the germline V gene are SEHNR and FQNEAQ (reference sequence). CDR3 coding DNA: TGTGCCAGCAGGGGGGACTCACGGTCTTCCGGTGAGCAGTTCTTC. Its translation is CASRGDSRSSGEQFF.

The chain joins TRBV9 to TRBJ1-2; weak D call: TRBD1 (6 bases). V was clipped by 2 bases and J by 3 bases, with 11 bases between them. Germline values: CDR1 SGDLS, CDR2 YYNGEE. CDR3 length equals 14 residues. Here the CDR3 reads CASSVGGADYGYTF. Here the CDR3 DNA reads TGTGCCAGCAGCGTCGGGGGGGCAGACTATGGCTACACCTTC.

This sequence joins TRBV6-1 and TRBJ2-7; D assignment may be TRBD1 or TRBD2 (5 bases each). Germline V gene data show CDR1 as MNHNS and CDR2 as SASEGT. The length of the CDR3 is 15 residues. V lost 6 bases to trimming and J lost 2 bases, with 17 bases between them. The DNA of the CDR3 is TGTGCCAGCAGGGATCCGGGACGGGAAACCTACGAGCAGTACTTC. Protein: CASRDPGRETYEQYF.

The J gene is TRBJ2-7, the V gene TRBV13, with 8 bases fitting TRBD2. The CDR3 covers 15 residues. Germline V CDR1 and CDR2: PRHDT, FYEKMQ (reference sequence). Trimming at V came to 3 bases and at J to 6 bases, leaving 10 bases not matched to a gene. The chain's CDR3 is CASSFPSGTSGEQYF. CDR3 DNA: TGTGCCAGCAGCTTCCCATCGGGGACTAGTGGCGAGCAGTACTTC.

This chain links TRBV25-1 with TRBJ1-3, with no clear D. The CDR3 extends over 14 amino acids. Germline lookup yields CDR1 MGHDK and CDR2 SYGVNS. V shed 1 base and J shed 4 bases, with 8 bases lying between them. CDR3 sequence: CASSELESGNTIYF. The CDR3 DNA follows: TGTGCCAGCAGTGAATTGGAAAGCGGAAACACCATATATTTT.

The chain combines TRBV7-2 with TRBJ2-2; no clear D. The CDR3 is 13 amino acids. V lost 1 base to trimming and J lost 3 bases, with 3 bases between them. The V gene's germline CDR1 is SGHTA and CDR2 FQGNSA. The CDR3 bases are TGTGCCAGCAGCTTAGTATACACCGGGGAGCTGTTTTTT. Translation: CASSLVYTGELFF. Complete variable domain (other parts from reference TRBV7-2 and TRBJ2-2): GAGVSQSPSNKVTEKGKDVELRCDPISGHTALYWYRQSLGQGLEFLIYFQGNSAPDKSGLPSDRFSAERTGGSVSTLTIQRTQQEDSAVYLCASSLVYTGELFFGEGSRLTVL.

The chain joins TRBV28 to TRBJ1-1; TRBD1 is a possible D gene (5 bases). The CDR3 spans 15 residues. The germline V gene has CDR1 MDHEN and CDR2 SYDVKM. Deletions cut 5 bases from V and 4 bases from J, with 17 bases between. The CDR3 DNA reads TGTGCCAGCAGTCTCGGGGACGGGGCGGTCACTGAAGCTTTCTTT. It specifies CASSLGDGAVTEAFF.